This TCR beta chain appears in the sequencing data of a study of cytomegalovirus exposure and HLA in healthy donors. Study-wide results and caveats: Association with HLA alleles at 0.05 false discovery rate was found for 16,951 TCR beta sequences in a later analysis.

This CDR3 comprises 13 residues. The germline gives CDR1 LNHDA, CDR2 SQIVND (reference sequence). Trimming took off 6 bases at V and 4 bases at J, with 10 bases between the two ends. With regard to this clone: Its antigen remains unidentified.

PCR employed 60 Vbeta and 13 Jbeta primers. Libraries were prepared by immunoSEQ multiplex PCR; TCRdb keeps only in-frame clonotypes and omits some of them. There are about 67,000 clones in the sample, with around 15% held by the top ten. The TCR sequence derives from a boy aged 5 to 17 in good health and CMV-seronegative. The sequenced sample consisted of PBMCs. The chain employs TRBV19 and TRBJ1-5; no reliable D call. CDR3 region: CASSTLNNQPQHF. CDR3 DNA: TGTGCCAGTAGCACACTAAATAATCAGCCCCAGCATTTT.